This T cell receptor beta chain was captured in a study of blood T cell repertoires in COVID-19. About the study: Collection of acute and convalescent COVID-19 samples took place in the United States, Italy and Spain.

Germline V gene data show CDR1 as SQVTM and CDR2 as ANQGSEA. Deletions cut 3 bases from V and 7 bases from J, with 9 bases between. The CDR3 has 11 residues. As originally analysed: How many nucleated cells were present was estimated from reference gene primer amplification. Sequencing was performed with immunoSEQ multiplex PCR; in TCRdb, only in-frame clones are kept and a portion is missing. V, J and clone size are those of that table, while D and trimming were read from the DNA. The sample records approximately 46,000 clones, approximately 87% being singletons. The genes are TRBV29-1 and TRBJ1-2; a possible D gene is TRBD1 (5 bases). Source material: peripheral blood. This receptor was obtained from a human donor in a cohort sampled during active COVID-19. CDR3 in amino acids: CSVDWGVGYTF. As DNA, the CDR3 is TGCAGCGTTGATTGGGGGGTTGGCTACACCTTC.